This T cell receptor (beta chain) stems from a study of graft-versus-host responses after intestinal transplantation. The wider study: Every transplant recipient was induced with anti-thymocyte globulin, then maintained on tacrolimus and steroids for two to three years.

Sequenced by immunoSEQ multiplex PCR; TCRdb stores in-frame clones only, minus some. Seen here are 65,000 to 90,000 clones, about nine tenths observed once, and the top ten hold approximately 0.4%. Trimming stripped 2 bases from V and 3 bases from J, with 8 bases between. Germline assignment: CDR1 SGHDT and CDR2 YYEEEE. CDR3 length equals 13 residues. Of note for this clone: Its antigen is not known.

This sequence originates from a human donor who was the organ donor for an intestinal transplant. This chain links TRBV5-6 with TRBJ1-1, with D maybe TRBD1 (5 bases). The sequences come from unstimulated CD8+ T cells sorted from spleen or lymph node cells, collected before transplant. The CDR3 DNA reads TGTGCCAGCAGCTTATGGGGGGACACTGAAGCTTTCTTT. Translated, it gives CASSLWGDTEAFF.